This paragraph reports one TCR beta chain. This clone turned up a few times. It has no known antigen specificity. No base quality information exists; no much larger clone differs at one position. This sample was taken from a study of beta chain features in type 1 diabetes (dated by TCRdb to about 2018). Broadly, across the study: Mean age, gender distribution, total cell number and subset yield were not different between patients and healthy donors. A total of 107,917,701 sorted cells were examined across all samples, and RNA yield correlated strongly with the number of cells per subset. Whereas all 28 donors provided naive and central memory subsets, regulatory and stem cell-like memory subsets were isolated from just 8 patients and about 8 healthy donors. The study compared TCRB repertoires of sorted circulating CD4+ T cell subsets between recently diagnosed type 1 diabetes patients and matched healthy donors.

Overall results and qualifications from the work: Because the HLA sub-analyses included only small numbers of individuals, any influence of HLA type on TCRB rearrangement was left unresolved. PCR might favor shorter templates, but patient and control samples were amplified and corrected together, so any skew would affect both groups equally. A moderate but significant shortening of TCRB CDR3 length was observed in type 1 diabetes patients in all four CD4+ subsets. Because cDNA was sequenced instead of genomic DNA, highly expressing activated cells could be over-represented, though the groups showed no difference in activation or CD3 levels. Naive, central memory and regulatory TCRB repertoires appeared to be more similar among patients than among healthy donors. At VDJ recombination sites, type 1 diabetes patients had fewer insertions and more deleted nucleotides, which implies abnormalities in thymic rearrangement.

From each donor, a single peripheral blood sample of about 110 mL on average was drawn into heparinised tubes. A BD FACSAria II was used to sort naive, central memory, regulatory and stem cell-like memory CD4+ T cells with a panel that included CD45RO, CCR7, CD25, CD127, CD95 and CD27. Purity was above 98% for every sorted population. PBMCs were separated immediately by Lymphoprep density gradient centrifugation and were stained directly, without being cultured. So that batch effects would be minimized, each experiment stained and sorted samples in pairs, pairing one healthy donor with one patient. All of the isolated RNA was reverse transcribed with the High Capacity cDNA Reverse Transcription Kit, so expressed TCRB transcripts were sequenced. Deep immunoSEQ sequencing was performed on naive, central memory and regulatory T cell samples, with an average of approximately 4 million total reads per sample. Sorted cells were lysed in RLT buffer and RNA was extracted with DNase-treated RNeasy Micro or Mini kits, depending on cell number. To prevent cross-contamination, each cell subset was processed individually, whereas patient and healthy donor samples were processed jointly. The immunoSEQ multiplex PCR was used to amplify TCRB sequences from cDNA, generating 87-bp fragments that spanned the CDR3 region. Amplicons were sequenced on the Illumina HiSeq platform. Processing in the source paper ran as follows. Synthetic template baselines were used to correct PCR bias computationally, reads within Hamming distance 2 were collapsed together, and singletons that could not be merged were discarded. Reads were aligned against IMGT so that V, D and J genes, CDR3 length and insertions or deletions at six rearrangement sites could be assigned. Clonotype counts were normalized to sorted cell number within each subset before computing true diversity and Gini coefficients with the tcR R package. Repertoire sharing was quantified using the overlap coefficient calculated on TCRB nucleotide sequences. The table comes from immuneACCESS by way of TCRdb, which keeps in-frame sequences with V and J called. Part of the clones is missing from these tables; in studies checked, under half for an unresolved V gene and the rest for unknown reasons. That table is the source of V, J and clone size, and D and trimming were worked out from the DNA. This sample comprises roughly 160,000 clones, about 7.9% of them detected only once. Roughly 0.5% of the sample lies in the top ten.

The sequence was obtained from a man aged 18 to 29 with type 1 diabetes. Sequences were obtained from central memory CD4+ T cells from blood.

The nucleotide sequence reads TGTGCCAGCAGCTTAAATCTGGCGGTCAGCTATGGCTACACCTTC. This sequence encodes CASSLNLAVSYGYTF. The chain employs TRBV7-2 and TRBJ1-2; no D segment can be confidently identified. Its CDR3 holds 15 amino acids, cysteine through phenylalanine. Here the CDR3 DNA is all that survives: 45 bases in frame from base 1. The junction shows trimming of 2 bases on V and 4 bases on J, plus 14 bases between the germline ends. The germline V gene gives CDR1 as SGHTA and CDR2 as FQGNSA.